Sequencing of this TCR beta chain was carried out in a study of T cell responses to AZD1222 COVID-19 vaccine. Study findings and constraints: Donors were mostly white British, more females; clonal diversity possibly underestimated. All repertoire sampling was performed exclusively after the peak T cell response.

CDR3 length: 16 residues. Germline V gene data show CDR1 as LGHNA and CDR2 as YNFKEQ. J was trimmed by 0 bases and V by 4 bases; bases with no gene match: 7. Points on this clone: The antigen is not known.

Profiling relied on immunoSEQ multiplex PCR, and the TCRdb table lists in-frame clones only, not all of them. The profile shows more than 95,000 clones, roughly 90% of them singletons. Specimen: peripheral blood, collected on day 0 of AZD1222 vaccination. The receptor was isolated from an adult in good health. The chain recombines TRBV4-2 with TRBJ2-7; 9 nucleotides align to TRBD1. CDR3 coding DNA: TGTGCCAGCAGCCCGTCTTCGACAGGGGGCTCCTACGAGCAGTACTTC. It specifies CASSPSSTGGSYEQYF.